This T cell receptor beta chain was sequenced during a study of Ad26.COV2.S vaccination and SARS-CoV-2 variants. Here immunoSEQ multiplex PCR was the method, and the copy in TCRdb shows in-frame clones only, minus some. Here the sample spans about 350,000 clones, more than 75% being singletons. Documented treatment: roughly 18 received Ad26.COV2.S at low or high dose, single or two shots; about 5 received placebo; per-sample allocation not given. On day 63 after the first injection, vaccine and placebo recipients gave samples. Findings and caveats of the study: Ad26.COV2.S recipients had broader spike-specific TCRs (P = 0.0014).

Germline V gives CDR1 MGHDK, CDR2 SYGVNS. CDR3 size: 14 residues. Trimming took 10 bases from V and 3 from J; bases not matched to a gene: 7. Concerning this clone itself: Its antigen is still unknown.

Sequenced here: peripheral blood, sampled in a trial of Ad26.COV2.S vaccine versus placebo. The chain links TRBV25-1 to TRBJ1-5; TRBD1 aligns across 9 bases. The TCR comes from a person between 18 and 65 years old who received the Ad26.COV2.S COVID-19 vaccine or a placebo. The DNA of the CDR3 is TGTGCCACCAAGGGACAGGGATACAATCAGCCCCAGCATTTT. Its translation: CATKGQGYNQPQHF.